Only a few counts were recorded for the clone carrying this T cell receptor (beta chain). The antigen is not known. Via MiXCR, TCRdb re-called the 5' RACE reads, giving one row per CDR3 protein. The table lists fewer than 200,000 distinct CDR3 sequences, around 8.9% of them singletons. V lost 1 base and J 6 bases, leaving 12 bases between the germline ends. Germline-derived CDR1 and CDR2 are SGHDN and FVKESK. This CDR3 has 14 residues. These data are taken from a study of CD8 T cells in ankylosing spondylitis. The study's findings and limits: Ankylosing spondylitis blood appeared to carry a characteristic TCR beta motif of roughly eight highly homologous variants. Previously reported in reactive arthritis synovial fluid and blood were some of the motif variants.

This chain connects TRBV14 to TRBJ1-1; D may be TRBD1 (5 bases). The clonotype originates from a female donor with ankylosing spondylitis or in good health (not recorded which). Input material: blood, either unsorted or a sorted T cell fraction (not recorded which). The CDR3 spells CASSQVLGRAEAFF. The CDR3 DNA follows: TGTGCCAGCAGCCAAGTTCTAGGCAGGGCTGAAGCTTTCTTT. The full variable domain, completed using reference TRBV14 and TRBJ1-1, is EAGVTQFPSHSVIEKGQTVTLRCDPISGHDNLYWYRRVMGKEIKFLLHFVKESKQDESGMPNNRFLAERTGGTYSTLKVQPAELEDSGVYFCASSQVLGRAEAFFGQGTRLTVV.